These T cell receptor beta chains were read from a single sample in a study of regulatory T cells in long-lasting Graves disease. TCRdb fed the multiplex PCR reads into MiXCR, producing one record per CDR3 protein. The sample carries 500,000 to 800,000 distinct CDR3 sequences, about 30% recorded once. The sequenced sample was peripheral blood mononuclear cells (PBMCs), obtained when the disease was refractory, from a patient treated with antithyroid drugs. The receptors derive from a female donor with Graves disease. Both conserved end residues are part of each CDR3. The D gene is left open where the match is weak. Expanded clones get a size class; other rows say once, few or many, or leave the size out.

CDR3 | DNA | J | size | D | V
CASSVRAGGARETQYF | TGTGCCAGCAGTGTGCGGGCGGGAGGGGCGAGGGAGACCCAGTACTTC | TRBJ2-5 | few | TRBD2 | TRBV9
CASSSRTGRNQPQHF | TGTGCCAGCAGTTCTCGGACAGGGCGGAATCAGCCCCAGCATTTT | TRBJ1-5 | - | TRBD1 | TRBV7-9
CSALAGGVYETQYF | TGCAGTGCGTTAGCGGGAGGGGTATACGAGACCCAGTACTTC | TRBJ2-5 | few | TRBD2 | TRBV20-1
CASSQERGQTYEQYF | TGTGCCAGCAGTCAAGAAAGGGGACAGACATACGAGCAGTACTTC | TRBJ2-7 | many | TRBD1 | TRBV6-1
CASSLIGEQYF | TGTGCCAGCAGCTTGATCGGAGAGCAGTACTTC | TRBJ2-7 | few | - | TRBV5-5
CATRTNRDIQETQYF | TGTGCCACCAGGACGAACAGGGATATCCAAGAGACCCAGTACTTC | TRBJ2-5 | many | - | TRBV24-1
CASSPRIETQHF | TGTGCCAGCAGCCCCCGGATCGAGACCCAGCACTTC | TRBJ2-5 | - | - | TRBV3-1
CASSHEGGTEAFF | TGTGCCAGCAGCCACGAGGGGGGCACTGAAGCTTTCTTT | TRBJ1-1 | - | - | TRBV9
CASSPGTINTGELFF | TGTGCCAGCAGTCCCGGGACTATAAACACCGGGGAGCTGTTTTTT | TRBJ2-2 | many | TRBD2 | TRBV2
CASSLGQGLMEQYF | TGCGCCAGCAGCCTGGGACAGGGCCTAATGGAGCAGTACTTC | TRBJ2-7 | - | TRBD1 | TRBV5-1
CASSPAAGRALVETQYF | TGTGCCAGCAGCCCGGCGGCCGGGAGGGCCCTCGTGGAGACCCAGTACTTC | TRBJ2-5 | - | TRBD2 | TRBV7-9
CASSLRQLHQPQHF | TGTGCCAGCAGTTTAAGGCAGCTGCATCAGCCCCAGCATTTT | TRBJ1-5 | few | - | TRBV12-3/TRBV12-4
CASSEGWGGTGELFF | TGTGCCAGCAGTGAAGGGTGGGGGGGCACCGGGGAGCTGTTTTTT | TRBJ2-2 | - | TRBD2 | TRBV25-1
CASSVQATGGRNSPLHF | TGTGCCAGCAGCGTTCAAGCGACAGGGGGGCGTAATTCACCCCTCCACTTT | TRBJ1-6 | few | TRBD1 | TRBV9
CASSPSTTGAVKLFF | TGTGCCAGCAGCCCAAGCACGACAGGGGCGGTGAAACTGTTTTTT | TRBJ1-4 | - | TRBD1 | TRBV3-1
CATDSGPLGTEAFF | TGTGCCACCGATTCAGGTCCTCTGGGCACTGAAGCTTTCTTT | TRBJ1-1 | many | - | TRBV28
CASSPLGQGGVVGYTF | TGTGCCAGCAGTCCCCTAGGGCAGGGGGGAGTCGTTGGCTACACCTTC | TRBJ1-2 | few | TRBD1 | TRBV28
CASSLVLVGGKNTEAFF | TGTGCCAGCAGTTTAGTGTTGGTGGGGGGTAAGAACACTGAAGCTTTCTTT | TRBJ1-1 | - | - | TRBV12-3/TRBV12-4
CASSGWDTQETQYF | TGTGCCAGCAGTGGGTGGGACACTCAAGAGACCCAGTACTTC | TRBJ2-5 | many | - | TRBV2
CASSLDKPGTLNEQFF | TGTGCCAGCAGCTTAGATAAACCGGGGACCCTCAATGAGCAGTTCTTC | TRBJ2-1 | - | - | TRBV11-2
CASSRQGFNTEAFF | TGCGCCAGCAGCCGGCAGGGGTTCAACACTGAAGCTTTCTTT | TRBJ1-1 | few | - | TRBV5-1
CASSVGAGQANGYTF | TGTGCCAGCAGCGTAGGCGCTGGACAGGCGAATGGCTACACCTTC | TRBJ1-2 | few | TRBD1 | TRBV9
CAWSSRGESGYTF | TGTGCCTGGAGCTCGCGGGGCGAAAGTGGCTACACCTTC | TRBJ1-2 | - | - | TRBV30
CAWSVLFGSGKNYGYTF | TGTGCCTGGAGTGTACTGTTTGGGTCCGGAAAGAACTATGGCTACACCTTC | TRBJ1-2 | - | - | TRBV30
CASSFSTKTYEQYF | TGTGCCAGCAGTTTTTCGACGAAAACCTACGAGCAGTACTTC | TRBJ2-7 | many | - | TRBV12-3/TRBV12-4
CASSYSGGHNYGYTF | TGTGCCAGCAGTTACTCGGGAGGCCATAACTATGGCTACACCTTC | TRBJ1-2 | - | - | TRBV6-5
CASSLVTGSSGNTIYF | TGTGCCAGTAGTCTCGTGACAGGGAGCTCTGGAAACACCATATATTTT | TRBJ1-3 | few | TRBD1 | TRBV19
CSARGPGLGTEAFF | TGCAGTGCTAGAGGTCCAGGGTTGGGCACTGAAGCTTTCTTT | TRBJ1-1 | few | - | TRBV20-1
CAISESETGELFF | TGTGCCATCAGTGAGTCTGAGACCGGGGAGCTGTTTTTT | TRBJ2-2 | - | - | TRBV10-3
CASRKNRVGEAFF | TGTGCCAGCAGAAAAAACAGGGTTGGTGAAGCTTTCTTT | TRBJ1-1 | - | - | TRBV6-1
CAAGQRGAFF | TGTGCCGCGGGACAGAGAGGAGCTTTCTTT | TRBJ1-1 | few | TRBD1 | TRBV19
CASSYRDRGLVAYEQYF | TGTGCCAGCAGCTACCGGGACAGGGGACTCGTGGCCTACGAGCAGTACTTC | TRBJ2-7 | - | TRBD1 | TRBV11-1
CATSRTNLYEQYF | TGTGCCACCTCTAGGACAAACCTTTACGAGCAGTACTTC | TRBJ2-7 | many | - | TRBV15
CASSGWDSYEQYF | TGCGCCAGCAGTGGCTGGGACAGCTACGAGCAGTACTTC | TRBJ2-7 | few | TRBD1 | TRBV10-2
CAWGGSETQYF | TGTGCCTGGGGAGGGTCAGAGACCCAGTACTTC | TRBJ2-5 | many | - | TRBV30
CAISVTGGTGELFF | TGTGCCATCAGTGTTACAGGGGGAACCGGGGAGCTGTTTTTT | TRBJ2-2 | few | TRBD1 | TRBV10-3
CASSEVRGPPVYEQYF | TGTGCCAGCAGTGAAGTAAGAGGACCGCCAGTTTACGAGCAGTACTTC | TRBJ2-7 | - | - | TRBV6-1
CSVDPGQGANYGYTF | TGCAGCGTTGACCCGGGACAGGGGGCGAACTATGGCTACACCTTC | TRBJ1-2 | few | TRBD1 | TRBV29-1
CASSPMVPQQGAFF | TGTGCCAGCAGCCCCATGGTGCCACAACAAGGGGCTTTCTTT | TRBJ1-1 | many | - | TRBV12-3/TRBV12-4
CASSSRQGKDEKLFF | TGCGCCAGCAGCTCGAGACAGGGAAAAGATGAAAAACTGTTTTTT | TRBJ1-4 | - | TRBD1 | TRBV5-1
CASSYYGQDYEQYF | TGTGCCAGCAGTTACTACGGACAGGACTACGAGCAGTACTTC | TRBJ2-7 | - | TRBD1 | TRBV6-5